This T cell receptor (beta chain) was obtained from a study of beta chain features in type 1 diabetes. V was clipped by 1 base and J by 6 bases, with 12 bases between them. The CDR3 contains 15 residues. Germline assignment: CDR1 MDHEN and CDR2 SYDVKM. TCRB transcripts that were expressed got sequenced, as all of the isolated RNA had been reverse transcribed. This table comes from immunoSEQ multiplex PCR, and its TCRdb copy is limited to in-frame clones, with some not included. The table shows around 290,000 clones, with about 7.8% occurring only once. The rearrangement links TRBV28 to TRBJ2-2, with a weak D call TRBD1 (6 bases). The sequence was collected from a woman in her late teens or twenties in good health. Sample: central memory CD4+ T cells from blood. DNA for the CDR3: TGTGCCAGCAGTTTATTACAGGGTGGTTCCGGGGAGCTGTTTTTT. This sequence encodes CASSLLQGGSGELFF.